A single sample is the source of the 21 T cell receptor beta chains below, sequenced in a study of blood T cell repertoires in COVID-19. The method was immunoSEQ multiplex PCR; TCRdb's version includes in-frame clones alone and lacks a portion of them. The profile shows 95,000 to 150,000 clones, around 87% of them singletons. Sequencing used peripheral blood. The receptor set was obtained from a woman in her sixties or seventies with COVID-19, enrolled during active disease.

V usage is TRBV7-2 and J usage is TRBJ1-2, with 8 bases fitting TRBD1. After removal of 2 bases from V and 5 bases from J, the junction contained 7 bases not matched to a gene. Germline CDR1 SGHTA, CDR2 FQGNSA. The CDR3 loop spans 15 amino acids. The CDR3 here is CASSLRRDRGYGYTF. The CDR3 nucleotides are TGTGCCAGCAGCTTACGAAGAGACAGGGGATATGGCTACACCTTC.

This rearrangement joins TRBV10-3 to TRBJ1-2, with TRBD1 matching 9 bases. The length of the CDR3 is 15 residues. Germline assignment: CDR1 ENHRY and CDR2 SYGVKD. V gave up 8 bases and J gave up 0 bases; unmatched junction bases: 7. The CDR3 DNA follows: TGTGCCATCGGAAAGGGACAGGGAACTAACTATGGCTACACCTTC. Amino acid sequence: CAIGKGQGTNYGYTF.

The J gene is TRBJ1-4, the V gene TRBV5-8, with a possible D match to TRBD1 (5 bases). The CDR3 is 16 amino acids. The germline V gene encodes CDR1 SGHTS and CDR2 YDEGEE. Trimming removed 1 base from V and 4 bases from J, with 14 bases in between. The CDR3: CASSLIRQTVNEKLFF. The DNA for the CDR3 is TGTGCCAGCAGCTTGATACGACAGACCGTTAATGAAAAACTGTTTTTT.

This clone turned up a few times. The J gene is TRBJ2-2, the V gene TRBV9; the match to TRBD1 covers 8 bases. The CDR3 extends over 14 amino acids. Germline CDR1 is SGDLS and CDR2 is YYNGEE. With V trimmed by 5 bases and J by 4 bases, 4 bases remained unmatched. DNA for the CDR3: TGTGCCAGCAGTGACAGGGGAGGCACCGGGGAGCTGTTTTTT. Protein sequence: CASSDRGGTGELFF.

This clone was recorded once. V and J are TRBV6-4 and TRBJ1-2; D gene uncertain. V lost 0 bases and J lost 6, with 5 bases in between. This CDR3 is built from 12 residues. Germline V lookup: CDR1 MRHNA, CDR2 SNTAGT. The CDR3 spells CASSDSSDGYTF. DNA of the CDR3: TGTGCCAGCAGTGACTCGAGTGATGGCTACACCTTC.

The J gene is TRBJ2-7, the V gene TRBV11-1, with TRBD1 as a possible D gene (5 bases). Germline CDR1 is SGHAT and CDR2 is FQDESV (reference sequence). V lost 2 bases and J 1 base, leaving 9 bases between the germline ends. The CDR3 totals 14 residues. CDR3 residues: CASSLFRESYEQYF. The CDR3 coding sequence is TGTGCCAGCAGCTTATTCAGGGAATCCTACGAGCAGTACTTC.

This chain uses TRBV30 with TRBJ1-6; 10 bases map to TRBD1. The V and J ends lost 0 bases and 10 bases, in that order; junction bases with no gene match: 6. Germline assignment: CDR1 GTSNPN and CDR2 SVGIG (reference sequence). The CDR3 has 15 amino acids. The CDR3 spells CAWSVSGTGESPLHF. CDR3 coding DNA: TGTGCCTGGAGTGTCTCCGGGACAGGGGAGTCACCCCTCCACTTT. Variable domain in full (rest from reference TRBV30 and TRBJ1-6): SQTIHQWPATLVQPVGSPLSLECTVEGTSNPNLYWYRQAAGRGLQLLFYSVGIGQISSEVPQNLSASRPQDRQFILSSKKLLLSDSGFYLCAWSVSGTGESPLHFGNGTRLTVT.

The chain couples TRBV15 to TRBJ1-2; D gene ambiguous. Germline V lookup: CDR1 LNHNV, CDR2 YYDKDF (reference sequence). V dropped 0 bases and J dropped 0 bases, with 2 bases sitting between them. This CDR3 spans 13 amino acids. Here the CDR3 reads CATSRDTNYGYTF. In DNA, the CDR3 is TGTGCCACCAGCAGAGATACTAACTATGGCTACACCTTC.

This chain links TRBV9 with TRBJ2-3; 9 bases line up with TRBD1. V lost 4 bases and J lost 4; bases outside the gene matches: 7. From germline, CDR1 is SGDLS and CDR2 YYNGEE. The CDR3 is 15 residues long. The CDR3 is CASSFRDRAADTQYF. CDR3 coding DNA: TGTGCCAGCAGCTTCCGGGACAGGGCCGCAGATACGCAGTATTTT. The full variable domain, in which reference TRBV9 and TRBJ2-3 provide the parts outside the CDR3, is DSGVTQTPKHLITATGQRVTLRCSPRSGDLSVYWYQQSLDQGLQFLIQYYNGEERAKGNILERFSAQQFPDLHSELNLSSLELGDSALYFCASSFRDRAADTQYFGPGTRLTVL.

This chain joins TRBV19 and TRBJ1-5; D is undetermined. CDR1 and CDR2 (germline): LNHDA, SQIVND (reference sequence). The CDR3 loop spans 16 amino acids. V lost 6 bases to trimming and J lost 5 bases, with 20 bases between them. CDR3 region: CASRSHQGLRDQPQHF. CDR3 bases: TGTGCCAGTAGATCCCATCAAGGTCTGAGGGATCAGCCCCAGCATTTT.

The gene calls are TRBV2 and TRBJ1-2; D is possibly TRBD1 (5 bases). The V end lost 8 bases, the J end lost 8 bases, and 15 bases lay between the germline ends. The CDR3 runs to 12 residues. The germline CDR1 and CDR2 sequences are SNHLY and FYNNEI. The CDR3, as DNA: TGTGCCAGCGCCTCCGGGGGGGAGGGCTACACCTTC. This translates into CASASGGEGYTF.

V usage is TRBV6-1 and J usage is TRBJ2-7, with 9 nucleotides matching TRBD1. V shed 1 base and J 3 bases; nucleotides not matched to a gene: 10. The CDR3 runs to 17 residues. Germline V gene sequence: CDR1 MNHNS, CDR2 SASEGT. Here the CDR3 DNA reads TGTGCCAGCAGTGAAGATCCCCCCGGGACAGGGAGCTACGAGCAGTACTTC. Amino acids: CASSEDPPGTGSYEQYF.

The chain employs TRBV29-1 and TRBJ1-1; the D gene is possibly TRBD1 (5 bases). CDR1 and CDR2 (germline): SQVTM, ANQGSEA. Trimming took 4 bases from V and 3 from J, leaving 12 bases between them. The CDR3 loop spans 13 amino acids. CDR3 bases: TGCAGCGTTGTCGGAGGGACGGACACTGAAGCTTTCTTT. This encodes CSVVGGTDTEAFF. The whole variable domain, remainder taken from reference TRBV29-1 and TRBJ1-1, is SAVISQKPSRDICQRGTSLTIQCQVDSQVTMMFWYRQQPGQSLTLIATANQGSEATYESGFVIDKFPISRPNLTFSTLTVSNMSPEDSSIYLCSVVGGTDTEAFFGQGTRLTVV.

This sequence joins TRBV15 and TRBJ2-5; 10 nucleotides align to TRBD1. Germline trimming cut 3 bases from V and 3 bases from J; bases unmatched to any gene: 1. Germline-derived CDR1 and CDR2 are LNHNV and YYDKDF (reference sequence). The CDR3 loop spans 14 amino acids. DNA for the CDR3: TGTGCCACCAGCAGGGACAGGGGGGAAGAGACCCAGTACTTC. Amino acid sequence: CATSRDRGEETQYF.

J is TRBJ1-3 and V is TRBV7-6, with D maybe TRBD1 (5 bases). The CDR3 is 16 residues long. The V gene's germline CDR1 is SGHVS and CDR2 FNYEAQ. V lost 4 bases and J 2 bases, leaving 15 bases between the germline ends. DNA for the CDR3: TGTGCCAGCAGCTCGGGGAGGTGGGGCCCTGGAAACACCATATATTTT. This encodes CASSSGRWGPGNTIYF. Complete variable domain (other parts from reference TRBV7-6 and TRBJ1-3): GAGVSQSPRYKVTKRGQDVALRCDPISGHVSLYWYRQALGQGPEFLTYFNYEAQQDKSGLPNDRFSAERPEGSISTLTIQRTEQRDSAMYRCASSSGRWGPGNTIYFGEGSWLTVV.

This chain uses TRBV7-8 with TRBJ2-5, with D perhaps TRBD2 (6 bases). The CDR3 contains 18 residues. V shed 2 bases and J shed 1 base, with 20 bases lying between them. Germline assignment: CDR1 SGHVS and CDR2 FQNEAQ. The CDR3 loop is CASSLRWGVGNLQETQYF. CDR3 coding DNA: TGTGCCAGCAGCTTAAGGTGGGGGGTGGGTAACCTCCAAGAGACCCAGTACTTC.

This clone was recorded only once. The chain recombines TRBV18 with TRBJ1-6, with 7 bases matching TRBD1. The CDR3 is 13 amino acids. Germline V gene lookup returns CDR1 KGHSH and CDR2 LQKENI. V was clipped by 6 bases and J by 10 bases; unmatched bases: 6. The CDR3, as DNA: TGTGCCAGCTCGGAGGGACAGCCCTCACCCCTCCACTTT. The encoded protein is CASSEGQPSPLHF.

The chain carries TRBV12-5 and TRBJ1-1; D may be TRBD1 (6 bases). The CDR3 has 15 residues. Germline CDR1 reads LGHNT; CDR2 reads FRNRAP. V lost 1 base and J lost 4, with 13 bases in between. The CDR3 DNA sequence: TGTGCTAGTGGTTTGGGGGGGGGCTTGAGCACTGAAGCTTTCTTT. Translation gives CASGLGGGLSTEAFF.

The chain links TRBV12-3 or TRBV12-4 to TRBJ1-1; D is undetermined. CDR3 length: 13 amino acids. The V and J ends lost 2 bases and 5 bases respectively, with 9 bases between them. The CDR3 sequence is CASSLISETEAFF. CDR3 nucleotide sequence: TGTGCCAGCAGTTTAATCAGCGAGACTGAAGCTTTCTTT.

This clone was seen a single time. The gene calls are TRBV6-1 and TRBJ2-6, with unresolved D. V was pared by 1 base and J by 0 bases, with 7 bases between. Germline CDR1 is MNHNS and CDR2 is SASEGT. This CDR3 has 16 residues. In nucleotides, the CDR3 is TGTGCCAGCAGTGAAGTTACAGCCTCTGGGGCCAACGTCCTGACTTTC. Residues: CASSEVTASGANVLTF.

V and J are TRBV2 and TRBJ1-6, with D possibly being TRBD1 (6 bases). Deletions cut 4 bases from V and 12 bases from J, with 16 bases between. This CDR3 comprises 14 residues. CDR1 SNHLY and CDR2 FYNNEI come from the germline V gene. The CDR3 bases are TGTGCCAGCAGTGCAGGCAGGACAGCGCGACCCCTCCACTTT. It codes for CASSAGRTARPLHF.